The 16 T cell receptor beta chains below all came from one sample that was sequenced in a study of Ad26.COV2.S vaccination and SARS-CoV-2 variants. Treatment specified: roughly 18 received Ad26.COV2.S at low or high dose, single or two shots; several received placebo; per-sample allocation not given. Vaccine and placebo recipients were sampled on day 63 after the first injection. Clones were read by immunoSEQ multiplex PCR, and TCRdb kept only the in-frame ones, dropping some. Of about 350,000 clones in the sample, roughly 84% were seen once. This specimen was peripheral blood, taken in a trial of Ad26.COV2.S vaccine versus placebo. All receptors come from a person aged 18-65 years who received the Ad26.COV2.S COVID-19 vaccine or a placebo.

The chain links TRBV11-2 to TRBJ1-5; D is undetermined. Between the trimmed V and J ends, which lost 1 base and 5 bases, there was a span of 21 bases. Germline CDR1 and CDR2: SGHAT and FQNNGV. This CDR3 contains 18 residues. The CDR3 DNA sequence: TGTGCCAGCAGCTTAGGTATGGGTGGACTGGGCCCCGATCAGCCCCAGCATTTT. Protein product: CASSLGMGGLGPDQPQHF.

Only one count was recorded for this clone. CDR3 DNA sequence: TGTGCCAGCAGCTTAATGCTTGAGACAGGCTACGAGCAGTACTTC. Encoded protein: CASSLMLETGYEQYF. The chain links TRBV7-9 to TRBJ2-7; possibly TRBD1 for D (6 bases). The CDR3 is made up of 15 amino acids. Trimming cost V 2 bases and J 3 bases, with 14 bases left between them. Germline values: CDR1 SEHNR, CDR2 FQNEAQ (reference sequence).

J is TRBJ2-7 and V is TRBV12-5, with D unresolved. Germline CDR1 LGHNT, CDR2 FRNRAP. V dropped 6 bases and J dropped 0 bases, with 15 bases sitting between them. The CDR3 contains 15 residues. Written as DNA, the CDR3 is TGTGCTAGTGGACCCGTGGGTACCTCCTCCTACGAGCAGTACTTC. The encoded protein is CASGPVGTSSYEQYF.

This clone appeared a single time. The same CDR3 arises from other DNA sequences in this sample as well. The chain couples TRBV6-5 to TRBJ1-2; TRBD1 agrees at 7 bases. Germline V lookup: CDR1 MNHEY, CDR2 SVGAGI. This CDR3 region has 15 residues. Germline trimming cut 4 bases from V and 0 bases from J; bases unmatched to any gene: 5. This CDR3 is CASSWGQTANYGYTF. In DNA, the CDR3 is TGTGCCAGCAGTTGGGGACAGACCGCTAACTATGGCTACACCTTC.

The rearrangement joins TRBV7-9 to TRBJ1-2; a possible D gene is TRBD1 (5 bases). Trimming shortened V by 2 bases and J by 4 bases, and 11 bases separated the two germline ends. This CDR3 has 14 residues. Per germline, CDR1 SEHNR and CDR2 FQNEAQ (reference sequence). The chain's CDR3 is CASSLMTTVYGYTF. The CDR3 DNA is TGTGCCAGCAGCTTAATGACGACAGTCTATGGCTACACCTTC.

The CDR3 region has the DNA TGTGCCAGTAGTATATTTTGGGGAGTCTCCTACGAGCAGTACTTC. Translation gives CASSIFWGVSYEQYF. The chain employs TRBV19 and TRBJ2-7; possibly TRBD2 for D (5 bases). Trimming removed 2 bases from V and 0 bases from J, with 11 bases in between. Germline V gene lookup returns CDR1 LNHDA and CDR2 SQIVND (reference sequence). The CDR3 covers 15 residues.

This chain connects TRBV2 to TRBJ2-1; D gene unclear. Trimming removed 6 bases at V and 8 bases at J, with 20 bases between. The germline V gene has CDR1 SNHLY and CDR2 FYNNEI. The CDR3 length is 15 residues. The DNA for the CDR3 is TGTGCCAGCAGCGAACCGGTTCATAAAGTTGATGAGCAGTTCTTC. This codes for CASSEPVHKVDEQFF.

The DNA for the CDR3 is TGCGCCAGCAGCCAAGAATTGAGGGGTCGTGAGACCCAGTACTTC. Protein: CASSQELRGRETQYF. The chain is built from TRBV4-3 and TRBJ2-5; D possibly matches TRBD1 or TRBD2 (5 bases each). Germline V lookup: CDR1 LGHNA, CDR2 YSLEER. The CDR3 sequence is 15 residues long. V was pared by 0 bases and J by 5 bases, with 13 bases between.

The V gene is TRBV19, the J gene TRBJ2-1; 8 bases fit TRBD2. This CDR3 has 18 amino acids. Germline V lookup: CDR1 LNHDA, CDR2 SQIVND (reference sequence). Trimming cost V 5 bases and J 7 bases; bases outside gene matches: 19. CDR3 coding DNA: TGTGCCAGTAGTCCCGACCCGACTAGCGTTGGTTGGTGGAATGAGCAGTTCTTC. Encoded protein: CASSPDPTSVGWWNEQFF.

V usage is TRBV5-4 and J usage is TRBJ2-5, with D unclear. This CDR3 region has 14 residues. V lost 5 bases and J lost 4, with 15 bases in between. Germline V gives CDR1 SGHNT, CDR2 YYREEE (reference sequence). DNA of the CDR3: TGTGCCAGCAGGACACAAAACACCGGAGAGACCCAGTACTTC. This encodes CASRTQNTGETQYF.

Only a few counts were recorded for this clone. This chain connects TRBV6-2 or TRBV6-3 to TRBJ2-2, with D uncertain. This CDR3 is built from 14 residues. CDR1 and CDR2 from the germline V gene are MNHEY and SVGEGT. Trimming removed 6 bases from V and 7 bases from J, with 15 bases in between. CDR3 coding DNA: TGTGCCAGCAGCCAACTACCGCGGATCGGGGAGCTGTTTTTT. It codes for CASSQLPRIGELFF.

V usage is TRBV7-9 and J usage is TRBJ2-3; D unclear. The germline V and J ends were trimmed by 8 bases and 0 bases, with 12 bases remaining between them. The CDR3 spans 14 residues. The germline V gene encodes CDR1 SEHNR and CDR2 FQNEAQ (reference sequence). CDR3 in DNA: TGTGCCAGCCATCCCTCTGGGAGCACAGATACGCAGTATTTT. Translation gives CASHPSGSTDTQYF.

This sequence joins TRBV28 and TRBJ1-3, with D possibly matching TRBD1 (5 bases). The CDR3 totals 16 residues. The germline V gene encodes CDR1 MDHEN and CDR2 SYDVKM. V shed 7 bases and J shed 0 bases, with 16 bases lying between them. The CDR3 coding sequence is TGTGCCAGCACTCGTGGGGGGATAAGCTCTGGAAACACCATATATTTT. Translation: CASTRGGISSGNTIYF.

In regard to this clone: This same CDR3 is encoded by further DNA sequences in the sample. This sequence joins TRBV6-5 and TRBJ2-7; D tentatively reads TRBD1 or TRBD2 (5 bases each). Per germline, CDR1 MNHEY and CDR2 SVGAGI. The CDR3 totals 12 residues. V shed 7 bases and J shed 3 bases, with 10 bases lying between them. The CDR3 is CASTGQSYEQYF. DNA of the CDR3: TGTGCCAGCACGGGGCAGAGCTACGAGCAGTACTTC.

This chain uses TRBV27 with TRBJ1-2, with D possibly matching TRBD1 (5 bases). Trimming stripped 5 bases from V and 0 bases from J, with 13 bases between. The CDR3 consists of 15 residues. Germline CDR1 and CDR2: MNHEY and SMNVEV (reference sequence). The CDR3 loop is CASSPWDRANYGYTF. As DNA, the CDR3 is TGTGCCAGCAGTCCCTGGGACCGGGCTAACTATGGCTACACCTTC.

The chain uses TRBV10-1 and TRBJ2-1; 8 nucleotides match TRBD2. J lost 7 bases, V lost 5 bases, and 4 bases had no gene match. CDR1 and CDR2 from the germline V gene are WNHNN and SYGVQD (reference sequence). The CDR3 has 13 residues. Written as DNA, the CDR3 is TGCGCCAGCAGTAGGACTAGCCTAAATGAGCAGTTCTTC. It yields the protein CASSRTSLNEQFF.